This TCR beta chain emerged from a study of control samples from healthy donors and cancer patients. The table came from immunoSEQ multiplex PCR; TCRdb's copy has only in-frame clones and leaves some out. The sample carries about 120,000 clones, about 90% recorded once. Sequences were obtained from blood. The sequence was obtained from a man in his fifties or sixties in good health.

This CDR3 reads CASSSGFSGSSGNQPQHF. CDR3 coding DNA: TGTGCCAGTAGTTCGGGATTTTCGGGGAGTTCGGGCAATCAGCCCCAGCATTTT. The chain employs TRBV19 and TRBJ1-5; D unclear. The V end was cut by 5 bases, the J end by 2 bases, with 22 bases between. Germline V lookup: CDR1 LNHDA, CDR2 SQIVND (reference sequence). The CDR3 is 18 amino acids.